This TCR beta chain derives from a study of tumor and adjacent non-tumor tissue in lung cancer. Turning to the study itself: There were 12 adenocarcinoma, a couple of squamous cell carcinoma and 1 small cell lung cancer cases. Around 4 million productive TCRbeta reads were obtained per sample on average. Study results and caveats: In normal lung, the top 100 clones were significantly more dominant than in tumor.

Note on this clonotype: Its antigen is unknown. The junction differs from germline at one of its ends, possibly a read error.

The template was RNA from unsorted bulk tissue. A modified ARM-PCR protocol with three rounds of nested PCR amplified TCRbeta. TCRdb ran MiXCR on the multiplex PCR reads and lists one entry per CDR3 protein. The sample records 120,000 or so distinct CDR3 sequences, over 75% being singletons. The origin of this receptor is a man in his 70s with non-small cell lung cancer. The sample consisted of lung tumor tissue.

CDR3 region: CGSSRVSGEAFF. The DNA of the CDR3 is TGTGGCAGCAGTCGCGTCTCCGGGGAGGCTTTCTTT. The chain employs TRBV6-5 and TRBJ1-1; no definite D call. The CDR3 is 12 amino acids. From germline, CDR1 is MNHEY and CDR2 SVGAGI.